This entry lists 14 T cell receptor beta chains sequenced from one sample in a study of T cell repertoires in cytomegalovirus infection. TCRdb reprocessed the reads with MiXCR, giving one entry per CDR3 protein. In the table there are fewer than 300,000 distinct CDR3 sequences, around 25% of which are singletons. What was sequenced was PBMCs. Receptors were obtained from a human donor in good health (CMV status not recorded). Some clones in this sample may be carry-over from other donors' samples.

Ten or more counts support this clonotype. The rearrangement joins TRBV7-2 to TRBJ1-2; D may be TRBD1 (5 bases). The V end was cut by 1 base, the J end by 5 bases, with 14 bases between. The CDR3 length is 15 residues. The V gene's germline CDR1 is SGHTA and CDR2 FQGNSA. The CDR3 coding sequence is TGTGCCAGCAGCTTAGGACAGACCGTCTTTTATGGCTACACCTTC. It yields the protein CASSLGQTVFYGYTF.

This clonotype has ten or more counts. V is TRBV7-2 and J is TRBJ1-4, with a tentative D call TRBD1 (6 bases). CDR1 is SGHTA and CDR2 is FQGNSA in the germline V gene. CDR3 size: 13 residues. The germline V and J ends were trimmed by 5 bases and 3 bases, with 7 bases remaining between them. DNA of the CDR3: TGTGCCAGCAGCCCAGGGGCTAATGAAAAACTGTTTTTT. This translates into CASSPGANEKLFF.

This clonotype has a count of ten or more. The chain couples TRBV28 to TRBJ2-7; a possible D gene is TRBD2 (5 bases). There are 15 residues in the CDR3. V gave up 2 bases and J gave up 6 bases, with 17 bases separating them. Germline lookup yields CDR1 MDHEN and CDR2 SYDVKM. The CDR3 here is CASSLEAGLLIEQYF. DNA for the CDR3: TGTGCCAGCAGTTTAGAGGCGGGCCTGCTAATCGAGCAGTACTTC.

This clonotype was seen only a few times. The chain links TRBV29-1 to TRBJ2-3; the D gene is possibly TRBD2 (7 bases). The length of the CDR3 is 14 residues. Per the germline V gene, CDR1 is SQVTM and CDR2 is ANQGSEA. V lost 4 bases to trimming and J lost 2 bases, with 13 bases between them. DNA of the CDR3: TGCAGCGTTGCACCGGGGGGACACACAGATACGCAGTATTTT. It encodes CSVAPGGHTDTQYF.

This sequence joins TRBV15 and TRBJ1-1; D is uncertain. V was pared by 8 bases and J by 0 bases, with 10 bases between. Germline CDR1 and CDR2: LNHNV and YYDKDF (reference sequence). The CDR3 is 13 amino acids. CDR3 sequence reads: CATARQLNTEAFF. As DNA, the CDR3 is TGTGCCACCGCGCGTCAACTGAACACTGAAGCTTTCTTT.

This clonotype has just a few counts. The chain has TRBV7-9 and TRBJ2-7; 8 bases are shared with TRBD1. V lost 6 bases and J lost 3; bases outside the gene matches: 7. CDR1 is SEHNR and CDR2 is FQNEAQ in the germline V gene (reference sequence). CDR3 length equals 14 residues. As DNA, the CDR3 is TGTGCCAGCAGACCACAGGGGGTCAACTACGAGCAGTACTTC. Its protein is CASRPQGVNYEQYF.

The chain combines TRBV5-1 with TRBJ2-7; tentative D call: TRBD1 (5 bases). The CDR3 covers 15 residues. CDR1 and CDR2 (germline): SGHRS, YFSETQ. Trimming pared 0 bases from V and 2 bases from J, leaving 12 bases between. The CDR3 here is CASSLVAGPAYEQYF. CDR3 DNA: TGCGCCAGCAGCTTGGTAGCAGGGCCCGCCTACGAGCAGTACTTC.

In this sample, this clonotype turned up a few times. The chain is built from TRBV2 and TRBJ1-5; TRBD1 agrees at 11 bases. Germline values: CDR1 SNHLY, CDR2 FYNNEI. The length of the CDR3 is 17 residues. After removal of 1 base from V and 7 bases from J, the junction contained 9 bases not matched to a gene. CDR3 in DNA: TGTGCCAGCAGTGAAGAACGGGGACAGGGGGGGAGGCAGCCCCAGCATTTT. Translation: CASSEERGQGGRQPQHF.

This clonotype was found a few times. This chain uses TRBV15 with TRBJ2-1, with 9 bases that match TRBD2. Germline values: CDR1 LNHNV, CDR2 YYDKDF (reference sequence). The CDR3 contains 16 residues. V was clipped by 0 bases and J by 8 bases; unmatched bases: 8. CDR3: CATSRDRASGTDEQFF. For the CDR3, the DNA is TGTGCCACCAGCAGAGATCGGGCTAGCGGGACCGATGAGCAGTTCTTC.

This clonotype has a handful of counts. In DNA, the CDR3 is TGTGCCAGCAGCCAGAGCCGGGACAGGGGGCCTTATGGCTACACCTTC. It encodes CASSQSRDRGPYGYTF. This sequence joins TRBV7-6 and TRBJ1-2; TRBD1 matches 12 bases. Trimming removed 5 bases from V and 5 bases from J; junction bases left unmatched: 9. The CDR3 consists of 16 residues. Germline V gene data show CDR1 as SGHVS and CDR2 as FNYEAQ.

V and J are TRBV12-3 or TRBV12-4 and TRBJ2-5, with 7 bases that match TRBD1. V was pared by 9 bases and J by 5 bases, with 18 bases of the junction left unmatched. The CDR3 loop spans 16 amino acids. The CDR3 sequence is CASSAGTVTWGETQYF. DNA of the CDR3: TGTGCCAGTTCGGCCGGGACAGTAACTTGGGGGGAGACCCAGTACTTC.

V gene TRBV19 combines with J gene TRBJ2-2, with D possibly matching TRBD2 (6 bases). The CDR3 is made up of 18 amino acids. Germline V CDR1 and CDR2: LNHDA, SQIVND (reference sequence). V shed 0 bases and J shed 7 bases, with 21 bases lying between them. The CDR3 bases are TGTGCCAGTAGTATAGATCTTAATTTGAGGAGGGTTAGCGGGGAGCTGTTTTTT. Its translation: CASSIDLNLRRVSGELFF.

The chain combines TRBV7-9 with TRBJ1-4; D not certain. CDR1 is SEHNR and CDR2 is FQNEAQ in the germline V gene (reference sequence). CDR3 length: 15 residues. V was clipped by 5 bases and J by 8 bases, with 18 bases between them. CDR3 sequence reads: CASSPRPDSGEKLFF. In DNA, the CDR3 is TGTGCCAGCAGCCCCCGTCCGGATTCGGGGGAAAAACTGTTTTTT.

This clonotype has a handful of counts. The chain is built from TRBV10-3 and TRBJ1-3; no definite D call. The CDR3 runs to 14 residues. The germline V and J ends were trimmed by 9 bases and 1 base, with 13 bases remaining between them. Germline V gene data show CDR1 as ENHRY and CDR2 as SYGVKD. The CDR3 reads CAIKAAVSGNTIYF. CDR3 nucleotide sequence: TGTGCCATTAAGGCGGCAGTATCTGGAAACACCATATATTTT.